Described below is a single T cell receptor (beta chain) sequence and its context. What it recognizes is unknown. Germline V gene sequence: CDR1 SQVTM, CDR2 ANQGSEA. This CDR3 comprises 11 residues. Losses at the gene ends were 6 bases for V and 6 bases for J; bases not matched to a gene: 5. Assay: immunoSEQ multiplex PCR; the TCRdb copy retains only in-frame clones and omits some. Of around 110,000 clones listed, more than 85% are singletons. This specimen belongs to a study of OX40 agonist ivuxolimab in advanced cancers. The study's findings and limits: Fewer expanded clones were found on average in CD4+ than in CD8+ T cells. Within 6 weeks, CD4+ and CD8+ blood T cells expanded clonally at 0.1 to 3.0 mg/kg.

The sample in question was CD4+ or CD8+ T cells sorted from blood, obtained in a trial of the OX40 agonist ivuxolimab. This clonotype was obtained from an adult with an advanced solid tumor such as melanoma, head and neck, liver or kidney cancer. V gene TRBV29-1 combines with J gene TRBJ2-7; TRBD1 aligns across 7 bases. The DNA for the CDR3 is TGCAGCGTCCACAGGGGTGGCGAGCAGTACTTC. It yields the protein CSVHRGGEQYF.